These 13 T cell receptor beta chains were sequenced from one sample in a study of blood T cell repertoires in COVID-19. TCRdb keeps only in-frame clones here, not all; method: immunoSEQ multiplex PCR. The table records about 250,000 clones, approximately 83% of them present only once. The material sequenced was PBMCs or T cells enriched from blood (not recorded which). These receptors all stem from a woman in her thirties who had recovered from COVID-19.

In nucleotides, the CDR3 is TGTGCCACCAGCCTACCCAATTCACCCCTCCACTTT. Translation: CATSLPNSPLHF. V and J are TRBV15 and TRBJ1-6; D unclear. Germline CDR1 is LNHNV and CDR2 is YYDKDF (reference sequence). The V end was cut by 5 bases, the J end by 7 bases, with 6 bases between. This CDR3 comprises 12 residues.

The chain joins TRBV4-2 to TRBJ2-1, with D possibly matching TRBD2 (6 bases). V dropped 4 bases and J dropped 15 bases, with 19 bases sitting between them. The germline V gene encodes CDR1 LGHNA and CDR2 YNFKEQ. This CDR3 has 13 amino acids. CDR3 in DNA: TGTGCCAGCAGCCGGAGCCCGGAGGGTCGTAGGTTCTTC. This sequence encodes CASSRSPEGRRFF.

The J gene is TRBJ1-2, the V gene TRBV4-2, with D perhaps matching TRBD1 (6 bases). Germline values: CDR1 LGHNA, CDR2 YNFKEQ. V lost 0 bases and J lost 0, with 14 bases in between. The CDR3 runs to 17 residues. As DNA, the CDR3 is TGTGCCAGCAGCCAAGATCAGGGGAGAAACCCTAACTATGGCTACACCTTC. It is translated as CASSQDQGRNPNYGYTF.

The chain joins TRBV7-9 to TRBJ1-2, with D perhaps TRBD1 (5 bases). This CDR3 spans 13 amino acids. Trimming removed 5 bases from V and 5 bases from J, with 12 bases in between. The germline gives CDR1 SEHNR, CDR2 FQNEAQ (reference sequence). The CDR3 bases are TGTGCCAGCAGCCTACCCAACAGGTATGGCTACACCTTC. It yields the protein CASSLPNRYGYTF.

This chain uses TRBV7-2 with TRBJ1-4; TRBD1 matches at 8 bases. Germline trimming cut 5 bases from V and 8 bases from J; bases unmatched to any gene: 13. The length of the CDR3 is 16 residues. Per the germline V gene, CDR1 is SGHTA and CDR2 is FQGNSA. The chain's CDR3 is CASSPEQGAKDEKLFF. DNA for the CDR3: TGTGCCAGCAGCCCCGAGCAGGGGGCAAAGGACGAAAAACTGTTTTTT.

The rearrangement links TRBV5-1 to TRBJ1-3; D remains ambiguous. The length of the CDR3 is 16 residues. The germline CDR1 and CDR2 sequences are SGHRS and YFSETQ. Trimming removed 1 base at V and 4 bases at J, with 15 bases between. CDR3 in DNA: TGCGCCAGCAGCTTGTACGGGGAGTCGGCGGGAAACACCATATATTTT. Amino acid sequence: CASSLYGESAGNTIYF. The full variable domain, rest sourced from reference TRBV5-1 and TRBJ1-3, is KAGVTQTPRYLIKTRGQQVTLSCSPISGHRSVSWYQQTPGQGLQFLFEYFSETQRNKGNFPGRFSGRQFSNSRSEMNVSTLELGDSALYLCASSLYGESAGNTIYFGEGSWLTVV.

The rearrangement joins TRBV12-3 or TRBV12-4 to TRBJ1-4, with D unresolved. This CDR3 spans 11 amino acids. Trimming took 8 bases from V and 5 from J, leaving 6 bases between them. CDR3 sequence reads: CASRGNEKLFF. CDR3 bases: TGTGCCAGCCGGGGAAATGAAAAACTGTTTTTT.

The chain uses TRBV11-3 and TRBJ2-1; 11 bases line up with TRBD2. CDR1 is SGHNT, CDR2 YENEEA, per germline. Trimming cost V 5 bases and J 2 bases; bases outside gene matches: 2. The CDR3 consists of 15 residues. The CDR3 bases are TGTGCCAGCAGCCTAGCGGGAGGCGCCTACAATGAGCAGTTCTTC. This codes for CASSLAGGAYNEQFF.

The table lists this clone with a count of one. J is TRBJ2-1 and V is TRBV3-1 (or the pseudogene TRBV3-2); TRBD2 aligns across 7 bases. The germline V gene has CDR1 LGHDT and CDR2 YNNKEL (reference sequence). With 4 bases clipped from V and 1 base from J, the junction kept 1 base outside the gene matches. The CDR3 is 14 amino acids. For the CDR3, the DNA is TGTGCCAGCAGCCGGACTAGGTCCTACAATGAGCAGTTCTTC. Its translation: CASSRTRSYNEQFF.

The chain uses TRBV5-8 and TRBJ1-3; 11 nucleotides match TRBD1. The trim removed 5 bases at V and 0 bases at J, leaving 4 bases unmatched. Germline V gene lookup returns CDR1 SGHTS and CDR2 YDEGEE. CDR3 size: 16 residues. CDR3 sequence: CASRPGTGGSGNTIYF. As DNA, the CDR3 is TGTGCCAGCAGGCCCGGGACAGGGGGCTCTGGAAACACCATATATTTT.

The rearrangement uses TRBV15 and TRBJ2-1; D possibly corresponds to TRBD1 (6 bases). The CDR3 sequence is 13 residues long. Germline CDR1 is LNHNV and CDR2 is YYDKDF (reference sequence). Trimming took 4 bases from V and 4 from J, leaving 8 bases between them. CDR3 bases: TGTGCCACCAGCACGGACAGTTACAATGAGCAGTTCTTC. Translation: CATSTDSYNEQFF.

Remarks on this clone: Different DNA sequences within this sample yield the same CDR3. The chain uses TRBV9 and TRBJ1-2; D might be TRBD1 (5 bases). V was pared by 0 bases and J by 2 bases, with 5 bases between. This CDR3 contains 13 residues. The germline CDR1 and CDR2 sequences are SGDLS and YYNGEE. CDR3: CASSVDRNYGYTF. The CDR3 region has the DNA TGTGCCAGCAGCGTAGACAGGAACTATGGCTACACCTTC.

The chain links TRBV5-1 to TRBJ2-7; D is possibly TRBD2 (5 bases). In germline, CDR1 is SGHRS, CDR2 YFSETQ. CDR3 length: 16 residues. The V end was cut by 0 bases, the J end by 1 base, with 14 bases between. CDR3 loop: CASSLGGSAGSYEQYF. In nucleotides, the CDR3 is TGCGCCAGCAGCTTGGGAGGGTCAGCCGGATCCTACGAGCAGTACTTC.